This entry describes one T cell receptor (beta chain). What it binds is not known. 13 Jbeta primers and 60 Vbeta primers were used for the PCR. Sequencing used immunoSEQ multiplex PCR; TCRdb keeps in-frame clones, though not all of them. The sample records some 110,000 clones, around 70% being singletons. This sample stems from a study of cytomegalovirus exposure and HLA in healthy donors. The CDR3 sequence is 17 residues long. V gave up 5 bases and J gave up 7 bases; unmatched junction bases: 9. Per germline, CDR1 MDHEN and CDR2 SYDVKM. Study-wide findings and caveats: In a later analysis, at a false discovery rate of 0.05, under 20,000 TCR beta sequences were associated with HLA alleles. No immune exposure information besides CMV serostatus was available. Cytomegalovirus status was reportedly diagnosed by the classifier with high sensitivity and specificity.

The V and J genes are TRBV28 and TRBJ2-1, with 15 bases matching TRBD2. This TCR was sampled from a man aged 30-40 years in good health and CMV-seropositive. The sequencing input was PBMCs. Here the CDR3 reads CASSPLLGTSGRNEQFF. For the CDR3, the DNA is TGTGCCAGCAGTCCTCTTCTCGGGACTAGCGGGAGGAATGAGCAGTTCTTC.